This entry describes one T cell receptor (beta chain). These data are taken from a study of blood T cell repertoires in COVID-19. Study overall: The United States, Italy and Spain were the sources of the acute and convalescent COVID-19 samples. PBMCs, B-cell-depleted T cells, or T cells were the source of the cDNA or gDNA that made up the material.

In the authors' workflow: Amplification of reference gene primers was used by the study to estimate nucleated cell counts. Clones were sequenced by immunoSEQ multiplex PCR, and TCRdb holds only the in-frame ones, with some missing. V, J and clone size were drawn from that table, and D and trimming were deduced from the DNA. The data hold over 120,000 clones, with roughly 87% observed a single time. Trimming took off 0 bases at V and 0 bases at J, with 5 bases between the two ends. The germline V gene has CDR1 SGDLS and CDR2 YYNGEE. This CDR3 is built from 14 residues. This receptor was obtained from a human donor in a cohort sampled during active COVID-19. The J gene is TRBJ2-3, the V gene TRBV9; D remains unclear. Material for sequencing was peripheral blood. CDR3 amino acids: CASSVVGSTDTQYF. The CDR3 DNA reads TGTGCCAGCAGCGTAGTCGGTAGCACAGATACGCAGTATTTT.